These 4 T cell receptor beta chains originate from one sample sequenced in a study of blood T cell repertoires in COVID-19. Clones were sequenced by immunoSEQ multiplex PCR, and TCRdb holds only the in-frame ones, with some missing. The sample yields under 85,000 clones, roughly 80% seen once. Sequencing was performed on peripheral blood. The source of these receptors is a human donor in a cohort sampled during active COVID-19.

The V call is TRBV6-5, the J call TRBJ2-5, with TRBD1 matching 9 bases. The length of the CDR3 is 13 residues. After removal of 8 bases from V and 4 bases from J, the junction contained 5 bases not matched to a gene. Germline-derived CDR1 and CDR2 are MNHEY and SVGAGI. CDR3 protein: CASGDRAGETQYF. For the CDR3, the DNA is TGTGCCAGCGGGGACAGGGCTGGAGAGACCCAGTACTTC.

This rearrangement joins TRBV6-1 to TRBJ1-4; 8 bases align to TRBD1. V lost 2 bases and J lost 8; bases outside the gene matches: 10. CDR3 size: 16 residues. The germline gives CDR1 MNHNS, CDR2 SASEGT. The CDR3 DNA sequence: TGTGCCAGCAGTGAAAAAATCAGGGGGCTTGGCGAAAAACTGTTTTTT. This sequence encodes CASSEKIRGLGEKLFF.

The V call is TRBV6-2 or TRBV6-3, the J call TRBJ2-7; weak D call: TRBD1 (5 bases). V was cut by 7 bases and J by 3 bases, with 22 bases left in between. CDR3 size: 16 residues. Germline assignment: CDR1 MNHEY and CDR2 SVGEGT. The CDR3 sequence: CASTPTDLNPFYEQYF. CDR3 DNA: TGTGCCAGCACCCCGACAGACTTGAACCCATTCTACGAGCAGTACTTC.

J is TRBJ1-3 and V is TRBV5-6; TRBD1 is a possible D gene (5 bases). The CDR3 spans 17 residues. CDR1 is SGHDT and CDR2 is YYEEEE in the germline V gene. Trimming stripped 4 bases from V and 0 bases from J, with 17 bases between. CDR3: CASSHYNRQSSGNTIYF. The CDR3, as DNA: TGTGCCAGCAGCCACTATAATAGACAGAGCTCTGGAAACACCATATATTTT.